The clone carrying this TCR beta chain was recorded once. Its antigen is as yet unknown. Focal radiation and CTLA-4 blockade (ipilimumab) were tested in chemo-refractory metastatic non-small-cell lung cancer patients. Germline CDR1 is LNHDA and CDR2 is SQIVND (reference sequence). CDR3 size: 14 residues. Trimming cost V 6 bases and J 0 bases, with 11 bases left between them. The data were taken from a study of radiotherapy plus CTLA-4 blockade in lung cancer. General study findings and limits: Once radiotherapy plus ipilimumab had been given, TCR clones derived from tumor expanded in blood.

TCRdb's copy holds only in-frame clones and misses some; the assay was immunoSEQ multiplex PCR. The table includes approximately 70,000 clones, 70% to 80% detected once. The TCR originated in a human donor with non-small cell lung cancer whose response to radiotherapy plus ipilimumab could not be evaluated. Some clones in this sample may be carry-over from other donors' samples. This rearrangement joins TRBV19 to TRBJ1-1; D is unresolved. This specimen consisted of peripheral blood, obtained from a patient treated with radiotherapy plus ipilimumab. CDR3 amino acids: CASRGRPLNTEAFF. The CDR3 DNA follows: TGTGCCAGTAGAGGGAGACCCCTGAACACTGAAGCTTTCTTT. Together with reference TRBV19 and TRBJ1-1, the CDR3 gives the full variable domain: DGGITQSPKYLFRKEGQNVTLSCEQNLNHDAMYWYRQDPGQGLRLIYYSQIVNDFQKGDIAEGYSVSREKKESFPLTVTSAQKNPTAFYLCASRGRPLNTEAFFGQGTRLTVV.